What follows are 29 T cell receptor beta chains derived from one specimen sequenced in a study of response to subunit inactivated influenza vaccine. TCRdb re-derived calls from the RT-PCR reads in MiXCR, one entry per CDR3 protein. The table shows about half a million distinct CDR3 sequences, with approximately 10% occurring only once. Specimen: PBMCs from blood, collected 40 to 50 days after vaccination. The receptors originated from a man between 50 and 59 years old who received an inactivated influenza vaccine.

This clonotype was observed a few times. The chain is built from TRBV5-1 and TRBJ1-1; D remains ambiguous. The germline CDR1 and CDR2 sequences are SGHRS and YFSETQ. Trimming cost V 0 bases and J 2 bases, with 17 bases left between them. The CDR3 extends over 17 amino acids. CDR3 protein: CASSLERARRLNTEAFF. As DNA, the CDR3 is TGCGCCAGCAGCTTGGAGAGGGCCAGGCGACTCAACACTGAAGCTTTCTTT. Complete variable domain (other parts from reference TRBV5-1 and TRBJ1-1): KAGVTQTPRYLIKTRGQQVTLSCSPISGHRSVSWYQQTPGQGLQFLFEYFSETQRNKGNFPGRFSGRQFSNSRSEMNVSTLELGDSALYLCASSLERARRLNTEAFFGQGTRLTVV.

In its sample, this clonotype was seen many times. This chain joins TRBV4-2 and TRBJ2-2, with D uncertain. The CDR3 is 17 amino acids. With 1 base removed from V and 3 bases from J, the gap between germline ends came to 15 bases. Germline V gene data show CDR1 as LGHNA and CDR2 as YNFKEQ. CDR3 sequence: CASSQGFSPTDTGELFF. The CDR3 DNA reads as TGTGCCAGCAGCCAAGGATTTTCGCCTACGGACACCGGGGAGCTGTTTTTT.

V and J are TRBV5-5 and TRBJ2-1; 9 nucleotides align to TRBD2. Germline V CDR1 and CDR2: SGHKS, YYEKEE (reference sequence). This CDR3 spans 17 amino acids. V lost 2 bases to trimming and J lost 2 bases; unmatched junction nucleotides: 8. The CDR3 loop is CASSFRLAGVAYNEQFF. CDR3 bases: TGTGCCAGCAGCTTTCGTTTAGCGGGAGTCGCCTACAATGAGCAGTTCTTC.

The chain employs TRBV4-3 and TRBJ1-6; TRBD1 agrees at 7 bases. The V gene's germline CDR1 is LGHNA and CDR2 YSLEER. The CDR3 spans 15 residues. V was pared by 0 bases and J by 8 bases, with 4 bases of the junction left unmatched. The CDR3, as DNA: TGCGCCAGCAGCCAAGAGACAGGGTCCTATTCACCCCTCCACTTT. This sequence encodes CASSQETGSYSPLHF.

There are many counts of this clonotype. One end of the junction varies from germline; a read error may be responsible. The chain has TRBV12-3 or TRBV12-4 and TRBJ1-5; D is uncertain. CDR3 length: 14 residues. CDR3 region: CASSLGRSNQPQHF. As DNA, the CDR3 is TGTGCCAGCAGCTTAGGGCGAAGCAATCAGCCCCAGCATTTT.

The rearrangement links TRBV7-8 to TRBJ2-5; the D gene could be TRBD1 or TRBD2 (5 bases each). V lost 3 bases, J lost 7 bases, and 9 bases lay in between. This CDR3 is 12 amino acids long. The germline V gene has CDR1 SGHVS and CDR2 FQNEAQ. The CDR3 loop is CASSLTAATQYF. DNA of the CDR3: TGTGCCAGCAGCTTGACAGCGGCGACCCAGTACTTC.

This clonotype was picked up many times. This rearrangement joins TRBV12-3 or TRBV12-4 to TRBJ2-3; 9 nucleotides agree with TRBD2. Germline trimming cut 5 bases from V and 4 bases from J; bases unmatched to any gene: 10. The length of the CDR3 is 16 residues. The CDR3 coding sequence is TGTGCCAGCAGTCCACGAGCGGGGGGCCTCGCAGATACGCAGTATTTT. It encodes CASSPRAGGLADTQYF.

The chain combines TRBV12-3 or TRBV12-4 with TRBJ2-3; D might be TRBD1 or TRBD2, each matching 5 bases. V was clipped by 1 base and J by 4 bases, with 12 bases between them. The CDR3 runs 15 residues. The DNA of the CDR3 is TGTGCCAGCAGTTTAGGGCTCCTGGGGGCAGATACGCAGTATTTT. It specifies CASSLGLLGADTQYF.

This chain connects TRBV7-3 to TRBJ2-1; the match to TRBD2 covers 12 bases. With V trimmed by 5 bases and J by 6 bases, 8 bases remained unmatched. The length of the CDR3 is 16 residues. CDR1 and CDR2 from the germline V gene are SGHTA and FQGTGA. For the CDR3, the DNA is TGTGCCAGCAGCCCCGACGGACTAGCGGGGATCAATGAGCAGTTCTTC. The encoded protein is CASSPDGLAGINEQFF.

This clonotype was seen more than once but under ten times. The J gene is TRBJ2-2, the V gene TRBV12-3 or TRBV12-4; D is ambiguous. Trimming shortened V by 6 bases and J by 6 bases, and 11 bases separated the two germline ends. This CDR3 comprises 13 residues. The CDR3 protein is CASSPMRSGELFF. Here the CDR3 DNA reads TGTGCCAGCAGCCCCATGAGGTCCGGGGAGCTGTTTTTT.

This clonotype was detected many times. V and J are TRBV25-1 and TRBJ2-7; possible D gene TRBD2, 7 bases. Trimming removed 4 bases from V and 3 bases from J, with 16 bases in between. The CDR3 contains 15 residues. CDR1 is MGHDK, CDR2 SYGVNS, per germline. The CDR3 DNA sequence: TGTGCCAGCAGTGGGAGAGGGGGGGGAGTCTACGAGCAGTACTTC. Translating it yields CASSGRGGGVYEQYF.

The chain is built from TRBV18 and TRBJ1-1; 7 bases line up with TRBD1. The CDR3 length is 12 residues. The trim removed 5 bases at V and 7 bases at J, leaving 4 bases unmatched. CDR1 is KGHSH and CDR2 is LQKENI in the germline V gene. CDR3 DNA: TGTGCCAGCTCAGCGGACAGGATTGAAGCTTTCTTT. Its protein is CASSADRIEAFF.

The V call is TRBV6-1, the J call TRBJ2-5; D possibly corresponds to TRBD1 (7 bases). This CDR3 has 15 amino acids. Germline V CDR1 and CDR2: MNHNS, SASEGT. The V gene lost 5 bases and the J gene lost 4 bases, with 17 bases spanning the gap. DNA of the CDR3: TGTGCCAGCAGTAGCCAGGGGGGAGCCGGAGAGACCCAGTACTTC. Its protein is CASSSQGGAGETQYF.

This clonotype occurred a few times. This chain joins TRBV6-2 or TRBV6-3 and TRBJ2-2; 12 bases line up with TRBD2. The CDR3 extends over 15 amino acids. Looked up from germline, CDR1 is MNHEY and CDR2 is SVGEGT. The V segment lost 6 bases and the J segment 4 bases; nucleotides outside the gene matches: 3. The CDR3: CASRLAGGPTGELFF. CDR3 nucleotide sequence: TGTGCCAGCAGACTAGCGGGGGGCCCCACCGGGGAGCTGTTTTTT.

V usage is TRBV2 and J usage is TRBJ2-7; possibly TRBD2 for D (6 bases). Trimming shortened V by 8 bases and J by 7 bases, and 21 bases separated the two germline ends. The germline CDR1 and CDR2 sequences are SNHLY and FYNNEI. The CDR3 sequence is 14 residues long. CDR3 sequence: CASGDSGDFWEQYF. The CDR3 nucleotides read TGTGCCAGCGGGGATTCGGGGGATTTTTGGGAGCAGTACTTC. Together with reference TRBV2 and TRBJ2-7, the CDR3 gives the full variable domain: EPEVTQTPSHQVTQMGQEVILRCVPISNHLYFYWYRQILGQKVEFLVSFYNNEISEKSEIFDDQFSVERPDGSNFTLKIRSTKLEDSAMYFCASGDSGDFWEQYFGPGTRLTVT.

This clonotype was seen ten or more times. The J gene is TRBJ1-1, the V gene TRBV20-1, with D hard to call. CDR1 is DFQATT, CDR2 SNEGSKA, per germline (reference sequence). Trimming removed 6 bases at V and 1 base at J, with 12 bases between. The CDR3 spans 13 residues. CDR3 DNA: TGCAGTGCCTTGACATTCCGGAACACTGAAGCTTTCTTT. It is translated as CSALTFRNTEAFF.

The CDR3 protein is CASSQEGSLGNEQFF. The CDR3 DNA follows: TGTGCCAGCAGCCAAGAAGGTAGCCTGGGGAATGAGCAGTTCTTC. V is TRBV3-1 and J is TRBJ2-1; D gene ambiguous. Germline assignment: CDR1 LGHDT and CDR2 YNNKEL (reference sequence). This CDR3 spans 15 amino acids. The ends were cut back, 0 bases at V and 7 bases at J, with 13 bases in the middle.

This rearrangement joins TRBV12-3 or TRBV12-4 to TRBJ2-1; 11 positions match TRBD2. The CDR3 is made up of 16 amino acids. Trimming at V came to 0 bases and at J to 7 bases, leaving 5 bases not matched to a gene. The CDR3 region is CASSLASGGAWNEQFF. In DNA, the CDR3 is TGTGCCAGCAGTTTAGCTAGCGGGGGGGCGTGGAATGAGCAGTTCTTC.

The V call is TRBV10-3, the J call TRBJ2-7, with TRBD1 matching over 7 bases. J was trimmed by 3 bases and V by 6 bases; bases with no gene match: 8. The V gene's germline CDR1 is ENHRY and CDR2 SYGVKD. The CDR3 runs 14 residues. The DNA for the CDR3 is TGTGCCATCAGCTCCGGGACAGAATTCTACGAGCAGTACTTC. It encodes CAISSGTEFYEQYF.

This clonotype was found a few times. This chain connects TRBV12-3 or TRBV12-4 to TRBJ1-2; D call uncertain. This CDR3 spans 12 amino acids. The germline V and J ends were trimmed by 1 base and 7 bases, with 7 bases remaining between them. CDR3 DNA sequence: TGTGCCAGCAGTTTAGGTGCTCCTGGCTACACCTTC. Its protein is CASSLGAPGYTF.

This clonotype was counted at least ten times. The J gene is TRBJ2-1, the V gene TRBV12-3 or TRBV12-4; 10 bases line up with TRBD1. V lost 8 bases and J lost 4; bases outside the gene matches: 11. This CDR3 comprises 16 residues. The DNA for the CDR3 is TGTGCCAGCGCTAAGACAGGGGGCAAGAGGTACAATGAGCAGTTCTTC. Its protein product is CASAKTGGKRYNEQFF.

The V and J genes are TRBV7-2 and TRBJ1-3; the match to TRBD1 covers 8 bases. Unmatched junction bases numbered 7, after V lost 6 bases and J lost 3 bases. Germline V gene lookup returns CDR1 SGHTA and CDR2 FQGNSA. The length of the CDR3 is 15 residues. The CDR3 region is CASRKDRVSGNTIYF. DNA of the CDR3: TGTGCCAGCAGAAAGGACAGGGTTAGTGGAAACACCATATATTTT.

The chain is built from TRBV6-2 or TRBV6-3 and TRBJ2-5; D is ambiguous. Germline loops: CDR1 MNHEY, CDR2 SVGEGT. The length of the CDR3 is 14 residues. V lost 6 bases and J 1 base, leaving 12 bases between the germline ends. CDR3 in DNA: TGTGCCAGCAGGCAACCTTGGGGCCAAGAGACCCAGTACTTC. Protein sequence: CASRQPWGQETQYF.

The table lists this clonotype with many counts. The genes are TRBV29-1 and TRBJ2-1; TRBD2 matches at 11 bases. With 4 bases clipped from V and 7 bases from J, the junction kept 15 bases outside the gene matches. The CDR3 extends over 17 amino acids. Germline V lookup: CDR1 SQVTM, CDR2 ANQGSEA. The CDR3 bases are TGCAGCGTTGGTGGAACGGGGCTAGCGGGAGGTTTGAATGAGCAGTTCTTC. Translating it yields CSVGGTGLAGGLNEQFF.

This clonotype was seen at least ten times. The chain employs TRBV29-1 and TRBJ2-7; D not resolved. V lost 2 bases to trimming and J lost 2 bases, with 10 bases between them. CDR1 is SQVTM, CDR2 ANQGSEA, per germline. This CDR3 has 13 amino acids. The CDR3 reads CSVEQATTYEQYF. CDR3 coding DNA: TGCAGCGTTGAACAGGCTACAACCTACGAGCAGTACTTC.

CDR3 sequence reads: CSVDRGNTDTQYF. CDR3 DNA sequence: TGCAGCGTTGACCGGGGGAATACAGATACGCAGTATTTT. The chain recombines TRBV29-1 with TRBJ2-3, with a tentative D call TRBD2 (6 bases). Germline values: CDR1 SQVTM, CDR2 ANQGSEA. There are 13 residues in the CDR3. V was cut by 3 bases and J by 3 bases, with 10 bases left in between.

This CDR3 reads CASSSPDRRPKPYSSYNEQFF. Here the CDR3 DNA reads TGTGCCAGCAGCTCACCAGACAGACGCCCGAAACCATACAGCTCCTACAATGAGCAGTTCTTC. This chain joins TRBV5-4 and TRBJ2-1, with D possibly TRBD1 on 5 matching bases. The CDR3 has 21 residues. Trimming cost V 3 bases and J 0 bases, with 28 bases left between them. Germline V gene lookup returns CDR1 SGHNT and CDR2 YYREEE (reference sequence).

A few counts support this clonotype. The chain's CDR3 is CASSRQFYEQYF. CDR3 bases: TGTGCCAGCAGTAGACAGTTCTACGAGCAGTACTTC. The chain links TRBV28 to TRBJ2-7; tentatively, D is TRBD1 (5 bases). Trimming removed 5 bases at V and 3 bases at J, with 8 bases between. Per germline, CDR1 MDHEN and CDR2 SYDVKM. CDR3 length: 12 residues. The whole variable domain, filled in from reference TRBV28 and TRBJ2-7, reads DVKVTQSSRYLVKRTGEKVFLECVQDMDHENMFWYRQDPGLGLRLIYFSYDVKMKEKGDIPEGYSVSREKKERFSLILESASTNQTSMYLCASSRQFYEQYFGPGTRLTVT.

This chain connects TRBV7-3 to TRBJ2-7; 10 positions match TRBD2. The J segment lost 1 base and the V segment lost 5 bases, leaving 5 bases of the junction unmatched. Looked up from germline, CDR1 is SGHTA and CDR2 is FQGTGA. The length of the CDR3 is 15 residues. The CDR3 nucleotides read TGTGCCAGCAGCCGCACGGGACTAGCGTCCTACGAGCAGTACTTC. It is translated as CASSRTGLASYEQYF.